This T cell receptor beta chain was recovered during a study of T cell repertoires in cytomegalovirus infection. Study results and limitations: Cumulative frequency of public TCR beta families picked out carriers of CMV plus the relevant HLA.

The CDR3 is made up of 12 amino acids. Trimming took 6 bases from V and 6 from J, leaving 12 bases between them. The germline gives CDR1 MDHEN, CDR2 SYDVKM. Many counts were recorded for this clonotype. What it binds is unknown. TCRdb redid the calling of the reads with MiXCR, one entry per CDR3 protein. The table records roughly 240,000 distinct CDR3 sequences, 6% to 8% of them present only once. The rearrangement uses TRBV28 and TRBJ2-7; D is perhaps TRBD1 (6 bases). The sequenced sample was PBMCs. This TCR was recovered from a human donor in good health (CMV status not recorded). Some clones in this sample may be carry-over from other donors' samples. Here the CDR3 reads CASRTGILEQYF. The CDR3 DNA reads TGTGCCAGCAGAACAGGGATTCTCGAGCAGTACTTC.